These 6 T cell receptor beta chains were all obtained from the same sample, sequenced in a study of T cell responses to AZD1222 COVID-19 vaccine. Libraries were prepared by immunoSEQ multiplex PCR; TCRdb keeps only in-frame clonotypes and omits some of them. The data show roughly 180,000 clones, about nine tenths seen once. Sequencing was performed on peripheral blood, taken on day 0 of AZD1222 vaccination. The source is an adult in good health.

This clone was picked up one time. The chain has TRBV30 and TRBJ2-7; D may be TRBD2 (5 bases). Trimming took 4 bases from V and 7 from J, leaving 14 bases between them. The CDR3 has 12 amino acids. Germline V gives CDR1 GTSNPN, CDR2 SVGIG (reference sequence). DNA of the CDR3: TGTGCCTGGAATCCGGGGATGAGGGAGCAGTACTTC. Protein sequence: CAWNPGMREQYF.

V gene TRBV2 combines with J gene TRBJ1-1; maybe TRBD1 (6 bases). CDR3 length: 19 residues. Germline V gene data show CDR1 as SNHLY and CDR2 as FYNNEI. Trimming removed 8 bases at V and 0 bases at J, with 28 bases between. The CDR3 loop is CASRYPTTGIEGMNTEAFF. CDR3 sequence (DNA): TGTGCCAGCCGTTACCCAACTACAGGGATTGAAGGCATGAACACTGAAGCTTTCTTT.

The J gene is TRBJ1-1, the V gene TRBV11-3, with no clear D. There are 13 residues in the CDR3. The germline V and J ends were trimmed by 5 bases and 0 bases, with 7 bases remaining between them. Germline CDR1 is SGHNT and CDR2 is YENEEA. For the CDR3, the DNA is TGTGCCAGCAGCAAAGAGTTGAACACTGAAGCTTTCTTT. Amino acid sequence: CASSKELNTEAFF.

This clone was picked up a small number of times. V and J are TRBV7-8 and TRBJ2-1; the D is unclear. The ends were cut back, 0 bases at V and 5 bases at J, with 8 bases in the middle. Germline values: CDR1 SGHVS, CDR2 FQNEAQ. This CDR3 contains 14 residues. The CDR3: CASSLASTDNEQFF. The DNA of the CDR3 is TGTGCCAGCAGCTTAGCGAGCACTGACAATGAGCAGTTCTTC.

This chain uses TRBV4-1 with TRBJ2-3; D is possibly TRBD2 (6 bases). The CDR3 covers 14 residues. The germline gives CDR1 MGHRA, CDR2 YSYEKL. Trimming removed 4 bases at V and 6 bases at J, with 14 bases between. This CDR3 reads CASSLGLLRDTQYF. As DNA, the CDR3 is TGCGCCAGCAGCCTGGGACTCCTCCGGGATACGCAGTATTTT.

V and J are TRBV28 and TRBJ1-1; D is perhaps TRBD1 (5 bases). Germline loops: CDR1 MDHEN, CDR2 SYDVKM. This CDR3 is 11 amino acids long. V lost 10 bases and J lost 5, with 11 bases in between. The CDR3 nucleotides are TGTGCCATAGTCAGGGTTACTGAAGCTTTCTTT. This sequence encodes CAIVRVTEAFF.